These T cell receptor beta chains were read from a single sample in a study of T cell responses to AZD1222 COVID-19 vaccine. The assay was immunoSEQ multiplex PCR, and TCRdb's table has in-frame clones only and misses some. The sample has some 120,000 clones, 90% seen once; the top ten hold approximately 7.6%. The sample here was peripheral blood, taken on day 0 of AZD1222 vaccination. Receptors were obtained from an adult in good health. Both conserved end residues are trimmed from each CDR3. Only part of the rows carry a size: once, few, many, or a class if the clone is expanded.

size: -; V: TRBV6-2/TRBV6-3; CDR3: ASSYSMQGTEAF
size: few; V: TRBV3-1/TRBV3-2; CDR3: ASSLGQGSAPQH
size: -; V: TRBV6-4; CDR3: ASVAGGRSSYNEQF
size: -; V: TRBV28; CDR3: ASSVGQNIQY
size: once; V: TRBV28; CDR3: ASSLGGTNSYEQY
size: -; V: TRBV6-5; CDR3: ASSYSIASSYEQY
size: -; V: TRBV10-3; CDR3: AISETTMGETQY
size: -; V: TRBV7-8; CDR3: ASSLPRGNHNEQF
size: -; V: TRBV19; CDR3: ASSIGLAGGGNEQF
size: -; V: TRBV2; CDR3: ASSDTREETGELF
size: -; V: TRBV27; CDR3: ASSPGGGNYGYT
size: -; V: TRBV4-1; CDR3: ASSVGTDDYEQY
size: -; V: TRBV12-3/TRBV12-4; CDR3: ASRVGDTQY
size: -; V: TRBV6-1; CDR3: ASSEPTTGELF
size: -; V: TRBV19; CDR3: ASRGAGSSNYGYT
size: -; V: TRBV11-2; CDR3: ASSLGLAGSTDTQY
size: -; V: TRBV5-1; CDR3: ASSASGGNTRNEQF
size: -; V: TRBV28; CDR3: ASSRRRSSGANVLT
size: -; V: TRBV3-1/TRBV3-2; CDR3: ASRPTSGRSGELF
size: -; V: TRBV18; CDR3: ASSPRQGIYEQY
size: -; V: TRBV3-1/TRBV3-2; CDR3: ASSQAPRGRDEQY
size: -; V: TRBV3-1/TRBV3-2; CDR3: ASSQELGAGQPQH
size: -; V: TRBV7-9; CDR3: ASSHGWDGPQH
size: -; V: TRBV29-1; CDR3: SVEFFRQRGRSYNSPLH
size: -; V: TRBV18; CDR3: ASSRTEGWNEQF
size: -; V: TRBV7-9; CDR3: ASSQPREETGLTTGELF
size: -; V: TRBV7-2; CDR3: ASSLAQGRNQPQH
size: few; V: TRBV11-2; CDR3: ASSLGFAGAGNEQF
size: -; V: TRBV28; CDR3: ASSGGDRNGETQY
size: -; V: TRBV25-1; CDR3: ASSESPQASGEKLF
size: -; V: TRBV5-1; CDR3: ASTPSLAGVETQY
size: -; V: TRBV10-1; CDR3: ASNSGTAAGELF
size: -; V: TRBV3-1/TRBV3-2; CDR3: ASSRVQVNYGYT
size: -; V: TRBV5-1; CDR3: ASSGRGLYDEQY
size: -; V: TRBV7-9; CDR3: ASSATGRREKLF
size: -; V: TRBV27; CDR3: ASSISTSVQETQY
size: -; V: TRBV30; CDR3: AWSAKSANVLT
size: once; V: TRBV28; CDR3: ASTLQGGQSSTEAF
size: -; V: TRBV10-3; CDR3: AISDGGSNQPQH
size: -; V: TRBV30; CDR3: AWNGFASRGRPGNTIY
size: -; V: TRBV5-4; CDR3: ASSLGLAGDNEQF
size: -; V: TRBV5-1; CDR3: ASSPSGQGRGREQY